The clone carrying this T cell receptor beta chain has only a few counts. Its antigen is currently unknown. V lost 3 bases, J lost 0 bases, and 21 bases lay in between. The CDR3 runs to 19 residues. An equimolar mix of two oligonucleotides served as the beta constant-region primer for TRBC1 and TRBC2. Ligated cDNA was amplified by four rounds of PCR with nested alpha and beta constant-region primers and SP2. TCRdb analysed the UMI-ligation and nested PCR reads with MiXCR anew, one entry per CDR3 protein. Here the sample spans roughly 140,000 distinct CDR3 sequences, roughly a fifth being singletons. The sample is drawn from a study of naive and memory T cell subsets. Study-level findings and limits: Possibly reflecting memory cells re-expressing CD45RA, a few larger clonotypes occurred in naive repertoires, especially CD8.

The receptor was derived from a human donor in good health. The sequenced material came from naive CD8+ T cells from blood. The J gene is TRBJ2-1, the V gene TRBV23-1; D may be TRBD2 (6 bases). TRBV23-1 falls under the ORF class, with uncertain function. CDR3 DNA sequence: TGCGCCAGCAGTCATCCCAAACTTAGCGGATGTAGCTCCTACAATGAGCAGTTCTTC. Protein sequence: CASSHPKLSGCSSYNEQFF.